This T cell receptor beta chain was identified in a study of technical replicates of blood from several donors (dated by TCRdb to the late 2010s). In the case of this clone: What this receptor recognizes is not known. No base-level quality is on record; no much larger clone is a single base apart.

Library prep was done by the immunoSEQ multiplex PCR assay. Not all clones reach the TCRdb copy of this immuneACCESS table, which keeps in-frame sequences only. Checked studies attribute under half of the gap to unresolved V genes and leave the rest unexplained. Across this sample there are 74,000 or so clones, with around nine tenths seen only once. The biggest ten clones account for around 0.27% of the sample. V is cut back by 5 bases and J by 5 bases, with 20 bases in the junction unmatched. Measured from the cysteine to the phenylalanine, the CDR3 is 19 residues long. Kept here is only the CDR3 DNA, which spans 57 bases and is read in frame from base 1. In the germline V gene (reference sequence), CDR1 corresponds to SEHNR and CDR2 to FQNEAQ.

Recombination joined TRBV7-9 with TRBJ2-5; the central 10 bases match TRBD2. The sequenced sample consisted of T cells isolated from PBMCs. The TCR was taken from a human donor in good health. The CDR3 is CASSHLEKSGGASGETQYF. The DNA is TGTGCCAGCAGCCACCTAGAGAAAAGCGGGGGGGCATCTGGGGAGACCCAGTACTTC.